This entry is about one T cell receptor beta chain. Its target is not known. Sequencing used immunoSEQ multiplex PCR; TCRdb keeps in-frame clones, though not all of them. The profile covers over 800,000 clones, with more than 85% appearing a single time and more than 20% taken by the ten largest. The data stem from a study of shared clonotypes between healthy human individuals. Study findings and constraints: Clonotypes that were shared across a handful of donors made up 4% to 6% of naive CD4 clonotypes.

Positive CCR7 selection of CD45RO-negative cells yielded the naive CD8 cells, and terminally differentiated effector memory CD45RA+ cells were excluded. The receptor comes from a young man in good health. The specimen sequenced was naive CD8+ T cells sorted from blood.

The CDR3 DNA follows: TGTGCCAGCAGCCTCGTTCCGGGGGACGAGCAGTACTTC. Translating it yields CASSLVPGDEQYF. This chain connects TRBV7-2 to TRBJ2-7; the D gene is possibly TRBD2 (6 bases). The CDR3 sequence is 13 residues long. Trimming shortened V by 5 bases and J by 5 bases, and 13 bases separated the two germline ends. CDR1 and CDR2 from the germline V gene are SGHTA and FQGNSA.